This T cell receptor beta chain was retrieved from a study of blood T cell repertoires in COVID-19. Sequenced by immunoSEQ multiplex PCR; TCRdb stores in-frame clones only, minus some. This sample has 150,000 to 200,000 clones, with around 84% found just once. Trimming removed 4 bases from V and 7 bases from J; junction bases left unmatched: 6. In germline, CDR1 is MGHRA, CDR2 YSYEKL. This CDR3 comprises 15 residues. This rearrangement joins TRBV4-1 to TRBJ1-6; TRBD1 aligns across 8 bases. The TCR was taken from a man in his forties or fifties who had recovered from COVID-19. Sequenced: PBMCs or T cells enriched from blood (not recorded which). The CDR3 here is CASSLGQVINSPLHF. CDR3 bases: TGCGCCAGCAGCCTGGGACAGGTGATAAATTCACCCCTCCACTTT.